A selection of T cell receptor beta chains follows, all from one sample in a study of shared clonotypes between healthy human individuals. Some clones are missing from TCRdb's copy, which holds only in-frame ones; the method was immunoSEQ multiplex PCR. The table includes about 1.5 million clones, around 95% detected once. The sequencing sample was made of naive CD4+ T cells sorted from blood. These receptors were obtained from a young man in good health. Each CDR3 is given with its conserved first and last residue. Each record gives: V gene, clone size, J gene, D gene, CDR3 protein, CDR3 DNA. The D gene is left open where the match is weak. Size values are once, few and many counts, or a class for expanded clones, and some rows have none.

TRBV6-5	-	TRBJ2-3	TRBD2	CASSYGTSVLRDTQYF	TGTGCCAGCAGTTACGGGACTAGCGTCCTTCGGGATACGCAGTATTTT
TRBV19	-	TRBJ2-7	TRBD2	CASSISGSSYEQYF	TGTGCCAGTAGTATTAGCGGGAGCTCCTACGAGCAGTACTTC
TRBV7-2	-	TRBJ1-1	-	CASSLGLRYTEAFF	TGTGCCAGCAGCTTAGGACTGCGTTACACTGAAGCTTTCTTT
TRBV7-2	-	TRBJ1-1	-	CASSLASENTEAFF	TGTGCCAGCAGCTTAGCTTCAGAGAACACTGAAGCTTTCTTT
TRBV28	-	TRBJ2-7	TRBD1	CASSSGDRAYEQYF	TGTGCCAGCAGTTCAGGGGACAGAGCCTACGAGCAGTACTTC
TRBV7-6	-	TRBJ2-7	TRBD1	CASSLGQGHYEQYF	TGTGCCAGCAGCTTAGGACAGGGGCACTACGAGCAGTACTTC
TRBV5-1	-	TRBJ2-2	TRBD2	CASSKGLAGVETGELFF	TGCGCCAGCAGCAAGGGACTAGCGGGAGTAGAAACCGGGGAGCTGTTTTTT
TRBV6-1	-	TRBJ2-7	-	CASRNQSLSSYEQYF	TGTGCCAGCAGGAACCAGAGCCTTAGCTCCTACGAGCAGTACTTC
TRBV2	-	TRBJ1-2	TRBD1	CASLNDRGLGGYTF	TGTGCCAGTCTAAATGACAGGGGTTTAGGAGGCTACACCTTC
TRBV4-1	-	TRBJ1-5	-	CASRIRVGNQPQHF	TGCGCCAGCAGAATCAGGGTGGGCAATCAGCCCCAGCATTTT
TRBV11-2	-	TRBJ2-7	-	CASSRTGRRDYEQYF	TGTGCCAGCAGCCGAACGGGGCGTCGGGACTACGAGCAGTACTTC
TRBV6-5	-	TRBJ1-5	-	CASSTGGQPQHF	TGTGCCAGCAGTACCGGAGGGCAGCCCCAGCATTTT
TRBV9	-	TRBJ2-7	TRBD2	CASSAYSGSSYEQYF	TGTGCCAGCAGCGCTTATAGCGGGAGCTCCTACGAGCAGTACTTC
TRBV6-5	-	TRBJ2-2	-	CASSAQGGTGELFF	TGTGCCAGCAGTGCTCAGGGTGGCACCGGGGAGCTGTTTTTT
TRBV11-2	-	TRBJ2-1	TRBD2	CASSSPGLAGGWTYNEQFF	TGTGCCAGCAGCTCGCCGGGACTAGCGGGAGGGTGGACCTACAATGAGCAGTTCTTC
TRBV6-5	-	TRBJ2-1	TRBD2	CASSQERVAGDEQFF	TGTGCCAGCAGTCAAGAGAGGGTGGCGGGAGATGAGCAGTTCTTC
TRBV27	-	TRBJ2-7	-	CASRPQAGSHEQYF	TGTGCCAGTAGACCTCAGGCGGGTTCCCACGAGCAGTACTTC
TRBV28	-	TRBJ1-5	-	CASSSWEGRSNQPQHF	TGTGCCAGCAGTTCTTGGGAGGGCAGATCCAATCAGCCCCAGCATTTT
TRBV28	-	TRBJ1-1	-	CASSLSLLEGEAFF	TGTGCCAGCAGTTTAAGCCTGCTAGAGGGTGAAGCTTTCTTT
TRBV21-1	-	TRBJ1-5	-	CASSKGAGLEGQPQHF	TGTGCCAGCAGCAAAGGGGCAGGGTTGGAGGGTCAGCCCCAGCATTTT
TRBV29-1	-	TRBJ2-5	-	CSVENVQTPGTQYF	TGCAGCGTTGAGAATGTTCAGACCCCAGGGACCCAGTACTTC
TRBV18	-	TRBJ1-5	TRBD1	CASSPQGDNQPQHF	TGTGCCAGCTCACCGCAGGGGGACAATCAGCCCCAGCATTTT
TRBV2	-	TRBJ2-3	-	CASTIAFSTDTQYF	TGTGCCAGCACCATCGCGTTCAGCACAGATACGCAGTATTTT
TRBV9	-	TRBJ2-2	TRBD2	CASSVRGRAEGGELFF	TGTGCCAGCAGCGTTCGTGGGAGGGCCGAGGGCGGGGAGCTGTTTTTT
TRBV7-8	once	TRBJ1-3	-	CASREPGAGNTIYF	TGTGCCAGCAGGGAGCCAGGGGCTGGAAACACCATATATTTT
TRBV7-2	once	TRBJ2-5	-	CASSLEREETQYF	TGTGCCAGCAGCTTAGAACGGGAAGAGACCCAGTACTTC
TRBV9	-	TRBJ1-4	-	CASSGLGTNEKLFF	TGTGCCAGCAGCGGACTGGGAACTAATGAAAAACTGTTTTTT
TRBV21-1	-	TRBJ2-7	-	CASSKKAMAIYEQYF	TGTGCCAGCAGCAAAAAAGCCATGGCTATCTACGAGCAGTACTTC
TRBV19	-	TRBJ1-3	-	CASSIEGTSGNTIYF	TGTGCCAGTAGTATCGAGGGGACCTCTGGAAACACCATATATTTT
TRBV15	-	TRBJ2-7	TRBD1	CATSREGQAFYEQYF	TGTGCCACCAGCAGGGAGGGACAGGCTTTCTACGAGCAGTACTTC
TRBV6-1	-	TRBJ2-2	TRBD1	CASSEFRSGGNTGELFF	TGTGCCAGCAGTGAATTTAGGTCAGGGGGCAACACCGGGGAGCTGTTTTTT
TRBV5-1	-	TRBJ2-1	TRBD2	CASSIHGTSVEEQFF	TGCGCCAGCAGCATCCACGGGACTAGCGTCGAGGAGCAGTTCTTC
TRBV10-3	-	TRBJ2-1	-	CAISGAGAETYNEQFF	TGTGCCATCAGTGGCGCGGGGGCTGAAACATACAATGAGCAGTTCTTC
TRBV6-5	-	TRBJ1-5	-	CASSYLGPGGQPQHF	TGTGCCAGCAGTTATCTGGGTCCTGGTGGCCAGCCCCAGCATTTT
TRBV7-2	-	TRBJ1-3	-	CASSSGDGNTIYF	TGTGCCAGCAGCTCGGGAGATGGAAACACCATATATTTT
TRBV25-1	-	TRBJ2-5	TRBD1	CASSGTGNQETQYF	TGTGCCAGCAGTGGGACAGGGAACCAAGAGACCCAGTACTTC
TRBV28	-	TRBJ1-1	-	CASRPADTEAFF	TGTGCCAGCCGGCCTGCGGACACTGAAGCTTTCTTT
TRBV28	-	TRBJ1-1	TRBD1	CASSFRDRGQAFF	TGTGCCAGCAGTTTCCGGGACAGGGGGCAGGCTTTCTTT
TRBV7-6	-	TRBJ2-2	TRBD1	CASSLGAGTATGELFF	TGTGCCAGCAGCTTGGGTGCCGGGACAGCTACCGGGGAGCTGTTTTTT
TRBV6-5	-	TRBJ1-1	TRBD1	CASSFRQGEAFF	TGTGCCAGCAGTTTCCGACAGGGAGAAGCTTTCTTT
TRBV6-1	-	TRBJ2-1	TRBD2	CASSELLLLRPSGQPRGNEQFF	TGTGCCAGCAGTGAACTACTTCTCCTACGCCCTAGCGGGCAACCGAGGGGTAATGAGCAGTTCTTC
TRBV5-1	-	TRBJ1-2	TRBD1	CASSPNGQDSGYGYTF	TGCGCCAGCAGCCCCAATGGACAGGATAGTGGCTATGGCTACACCTTC
TRBV28	-	TRBJ2-3	TRBD2	CASSPSGLLPDTQYF	TGTGCCAGCAGTCCTAGCGGGTTACTTCCAGATACGCAGTATTTT
TRBV29-1	-	TRBJ2-7	-	CSVGLGGMYEQYF	TGCAGCGTTGGGTTAGGGGGGATGTACGAGCAGTACTTC
TRBV7-9	-	TRBJ2-3	TRBD1	CASSFGTGPDTQYF	TGTGCCAGCAGCTTCGGGACAGGCCCAGATACGCAGTATTTT
TRBV4-1	-	TRBJ1-5	-	CASSQEGLGPDSNQPQHF	TGCGCCAGCAGCCAAGAAGGCCTTGGTCCAGATAGCAATCAGCCCCAGCATTTT
TRBV27	-	TRBJ1-1	-	CASSLSRSVIDTEAFF	TGTGCCAGCAGTCTATCCCGCAGTGTGATCGACACTGAAGCTTTCTTT
TRBV7-2	-	TRBJ2-7	-	CASSSGLYEQYF	TGTGCCAGCAGCTCCGGCCTATACGAGCAGTACTTC
TRBV5-4	-	TRBJ2-7	-	CASSSQALESEQYF	TGTGCCAGCAGCTCCCAAGCTCTTGAATCCGAGCAGTACTTC
TRBV10-2	-	TRBJ2-3	TRBD1	CASSGDRDHFTTDTQYF	TGCGCCAGCAGTGGGGACAGGGACCATTTTACTACAGATACGCAGTATTTT
TRBV2	-	TRBJ2-2	-	CASSEAYIGFTGELFF	TGTGCCAGCAGTGAAGCTTACATTGGATTCACCGGGGAGCTGTTTTTT